This T cell receptor (beta chain) was recovered during a study of shared clonotypes between healthy human individuals. The CDR3 sequence is 18 residues long. V lost 0 bases and J lost 2, with 20 bases in between. CDR1 and CDR2 (germline): SGHDN, FVKESK. Running of the assay took place at deep level. Sorted-subset replicate PCRs used 200 ng DNA, roughly 28,000 T cell genomes. This table comes from immunoSEQ multiplex PCR, and its TCRdb copy is limited to in-frame clones, with some not included. There are approximately 2,000,000 clones in the sample; around 93% occur only once, and around 0.4% lies in the top ten.

This chain connects TRBV14 to TRBJ2-7; D perhaps matches TRBD1 (5 bases). This TCR derives from a man between 18 and 35 years old in good health. Some clones in this sample may be carry-over from other donors' samples. Source material: naive CD4+ T cells from PBMCs. Stated subset: CD45RA+ positively selected. CDR3 DNA: TGTGCCAGCAGCCAAGAGTGGGGCTTACGAGGACCGCCCTACGAGCAGTACTTC. Translation: CASSQEWGLRGPPYEQYF.